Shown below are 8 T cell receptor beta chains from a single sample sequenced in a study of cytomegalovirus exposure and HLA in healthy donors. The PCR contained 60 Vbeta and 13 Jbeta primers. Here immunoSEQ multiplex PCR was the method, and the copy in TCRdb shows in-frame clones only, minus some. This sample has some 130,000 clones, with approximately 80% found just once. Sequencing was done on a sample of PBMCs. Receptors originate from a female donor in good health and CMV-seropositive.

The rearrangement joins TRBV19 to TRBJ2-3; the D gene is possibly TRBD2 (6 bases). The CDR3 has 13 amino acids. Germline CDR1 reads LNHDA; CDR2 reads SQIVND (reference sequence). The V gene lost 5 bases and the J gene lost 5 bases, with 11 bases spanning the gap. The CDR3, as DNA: TGTGCCAGTAGTGCCAGGCGGGGAGATACGCAGTATTTT. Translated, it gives CASSARRGDTQYF.

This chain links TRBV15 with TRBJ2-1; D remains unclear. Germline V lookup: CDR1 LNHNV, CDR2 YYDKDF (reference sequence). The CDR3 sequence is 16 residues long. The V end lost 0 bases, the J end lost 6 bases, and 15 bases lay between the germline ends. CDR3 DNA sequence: TGTGCCACCAGCAGAGATCGAGAGAGAGTAACCAATGAGCAGTTCTTC. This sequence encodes CATSRDRERVTNEQFF.

CDR3 residues: CASSPRGRGPQHF. The CDR3 DNA reads as TGTGCCAGCAGTCCCAGGGGGAGAGGGCCCCAGCATTTT. The chain carries TRBV6-7 and TRBJ1-5, with 7 bases fitting TRBD1. TRBV6-7 is identified as an open reading frame with a role that is uncertain. The CDR3 has 13 amino acids. V shed 5 bases and J 9 bases; nucleotides not matched to a gene: 7.

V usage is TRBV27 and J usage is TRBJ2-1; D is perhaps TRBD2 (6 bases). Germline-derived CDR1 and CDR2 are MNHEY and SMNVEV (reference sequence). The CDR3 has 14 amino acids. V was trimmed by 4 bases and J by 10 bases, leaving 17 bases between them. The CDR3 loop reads CASSSKTSRGEQFF. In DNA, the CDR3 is TGTGCCAGCAGTTCCAAGACTAGTCGGGGGGAGCAGTTCTTC.

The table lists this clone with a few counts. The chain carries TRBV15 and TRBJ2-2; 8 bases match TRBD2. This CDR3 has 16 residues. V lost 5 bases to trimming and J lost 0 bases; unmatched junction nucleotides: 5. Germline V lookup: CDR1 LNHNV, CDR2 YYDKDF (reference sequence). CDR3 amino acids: CATSRKRGTNTGELFF. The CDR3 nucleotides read TGTGCCACCAGCCGCAAGCGGGGGACGAACACCGGGGAGCTGTTTTTT.

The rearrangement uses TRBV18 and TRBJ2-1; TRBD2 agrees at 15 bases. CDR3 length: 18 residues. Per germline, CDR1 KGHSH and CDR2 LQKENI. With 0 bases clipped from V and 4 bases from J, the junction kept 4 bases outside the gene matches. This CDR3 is CASSPPGLAGGNYNEQFF. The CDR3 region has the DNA TGTGCCAGCTCACCACCGGGACTAGCGGGAGGTAATTACAATGAGCAGTTCTTC.

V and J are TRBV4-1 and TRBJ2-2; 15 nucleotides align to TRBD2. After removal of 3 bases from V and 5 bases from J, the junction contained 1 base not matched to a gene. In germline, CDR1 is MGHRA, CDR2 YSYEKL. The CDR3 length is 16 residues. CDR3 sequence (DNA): TGCGCCAGCAGCCAGGGACTAGCGGGAGGAACCGGGGAGCTGTTTTTT. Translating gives CASSQGLAGGTGELFF.

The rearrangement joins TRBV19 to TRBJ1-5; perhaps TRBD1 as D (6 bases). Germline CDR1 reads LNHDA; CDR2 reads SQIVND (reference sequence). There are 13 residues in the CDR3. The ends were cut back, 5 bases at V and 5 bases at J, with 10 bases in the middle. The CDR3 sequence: CASSEDSYQPQHF. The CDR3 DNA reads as TGTGCCAGTAGTGAGGACAGCTATCAGCCCCAGCATTTT.